The 20 T cell receptor beta chains given below trace back to one sample, sequenced in a study of graft-versus-host responses after intestinal transplantation. Some clones are missing from TCRdb's copy, which holds only in-frame ones; the method was immunoSEQ multiplex PCR. Of about 57,000 clones in the sample, 80% to 90% are singletons; the top ten hold approximately 1.6%. The source was PBMCs, collected 26 days after transplant. Receptors originate from a human patient who received an intestinal transplant, so some T cells may come from the graft donor.

This clone has just one count. V usage is TRBV5-1 and J usage is TRBJ2-3; TRBD2 might be the D (6 bases). Per the germline V gene, CDR1 is SGHRS and CDR2 is YFSETQ. V was cut by 0 bases and J by 3 bases, with 11 bases left in between. The CDR3 contains 15 residues. This CDR3 reads CASSLGRGTTDTQYF. In DNA form, the CDR3 reads TGCGCCAGCAGCTTGGGGCGCGGGACGACAGATACGCAGTATTTT.

This chain joins TRBV27 and TRBJ2-7, with TRBD2 identical over 8 bases. The CDR3 length is 15 residues. Germline V gene data show CDR1 as MNHEY and CDR2 as SMNVEV (reference sequence). Trimming removed 5 bases from V and 2 bases from J; junction bases left unmatched: 8. CDR3 DNA sequence: TGTGCCAGCAGTCCCCTCGGGGGGGAGGCCTACGAGCAGTACTTC. Encoded protein: CASSPLGGEAYEQYF.

The chain couples TRBV2 to TRBJ1-5; 10 bases are a match to TRBD1. Trimming at V came to 7 bases and at J to 4 bases, leaving 1 base not matched to a gene. This CDR3 is built from 13 residues. CDR1 and CDR2 from the germline V gene are SNHLY and FYNNEI. CDR3 loop: CASKGQGNQPQHF. CDR3 sequence (DNA): TGTGCCAGCAAGGGACAGGGGAATCAGCCCCAGCATTTT. Complete variable domain (other parts from reference TRBV2 and TRBJ1-5): EPEVTQTPSHQVTQMGQEVILRCVPISNHLYFYWYRQILGQKVEFLVSFYNNEISEKSEIFDDQFSVERPDGSNFTLKIRSTKLEDSAMYFCASKGQGNQPQHFGDGTRLSIL.

This clone came up a few times. J is TRBJ1-4 and V is TRBV11-2; 9 bases fit TRBD1. CDR1 SGHAT and CDR2 FQNNGV come from the germline V gene. The CDR3 is 15 residues long. V gave up 5 bases and J gave up 6 bases; unmatched junction bases: 7. The CDR3 here is CASSVMTGGHEKLFF. Written as DNA, the CDR3 is TGTGCCAGCAGCGTTATGACAGGGGGACATGAAAAACTGTTTTTT.

This chain uses TRBV29-1 with TRBJ2-3, with D possibly matching TRBD1 (5 bases). Trimming removed 3 bases from V and 4 bases from J, with 11 bases in between. This CDR3 has 13 residues. Germline V gives CDR1 SQVTM, CDR2 ANQGSEA. CDR3 nucleotides: TGCAGCGTTGACCAGGGTGGCGCAGATACGCAGTATTTT. It translates to CSVDQGGADTQYF.

This clone was seen only a few times. V gene TRBV19 combines with J gene TRBJ1-2, with D uncertain. Trimming removed 4 bases from V and 2 bases from J, with 11 bases in between. CDR1 is LNHDA, CDR2 SQIVND, per germline (reference sequence). The CDR3 has 14 residues. Written as DNA, the CDR3 is TGTGCCAGTAGTACGGACTTTTCCAACTATGGCTACACCTTC. Translating gives CASSTDFSNYGYTF.

This clone was observed once. The chain has TRBV19 and TRBJ2-3, with D perhaps matching TRBD1 (6 bases). Trimming took 8 bases from V and 2 from J, leaving 11 bases between them. CDR1 is LNHDA and CDR2 is SQIVND in the germline V gene (reference sequence). The CDR3 runs to 13 residues. The CDR3: CASRTVPTDTQYF. The DNA of the CDR3 is TGTGCCAGTCGGACAGTCCCCACAGATACGCAGTATTTT.

This chain links TRBV6-6 with TRBJ2-1; 8 nucleotides match TRBD2. The V and J ends lost 4 bases and 6 bases, in that order; junction bases with no gene match: 5. Per germline, CDR1 MNHNY and CDR2 SVGAGI (reference sequence). The CDR3 is 14 amino acids. CDR3 in DNA: TGTGCCAGCAGTTTAACGGGGGGGATCAATGAGCAGTTCTTC. Residues: CASSLTGGINEQFF.

The gene calls are TRBV6-5 and TRBJ1-5; 7 nucleotides match TRBD1. The ends lost 6 bases at V and 4 bases at J; junction bases unmatched: 3. CDR3 size: 13 residues. In germline, CDR1 is MNHEY, CDR2 SVGAGI. CDR3 bases: TGTGCCAGCAGAGGACAGGCTAATCAGCCCCAGCATTTT. This codes for CASRGQANQPQHF.

The rearrangement links TRBV29-1 to TRBJ2-7; D ambiguous. The CDR3 runs 13 residues. Germline CDR1 is SQVTM and CDR2 is ANQGSEA. V was cut by 4 bases and J by 1 base, with 11 bases left in between. The CDR3 here is CSVALAESYEQYF. For the CDR3, the DNA is TGCAGCGTTGCTTTGGCGGAATCCTACGAGCAGTACTTC.

This clone appeared a single time. The chain is built from TRBV7-7 and TRBJ2-5; 9 bases align to TRBD2. Per germline, CDR1 SSHAT and CDR2 FNYEAQ (reference sequence). This CDR3 has 13 residues. The DNA of the CDR3 is TGTGCTAGCGGAGCGGGGGGTGGGGAGACCCAGTACTTC. Its protein product is CASGAGGGETQYF. Filled out from reference TRBV7-7 and TRBJ2-5, the complete variable domain reads GAGVSQSPRYKVTKRGQDVTLRCDPISSHATLYWYQQALGQGPEFLTYFNYEAQPDKSGLPSDRFSAERPEGSISTLTIQRTEQRDSAMYRCASGAGGGETQYFGPGTRLLVL.

The V call is TRBV10-3, the J call TRBJ1-2, with D possibly matching TRBD1 (5 bases). CDR3 size: 14 residues. The V gene's germline CDR1 is ENHRY and CDR2 SYGVKD. Trimming removed 2 bases at V and 4 bases at J, with 11 bases between. CDR3 sequence reads: CAISERGGGYGYTF. DNA for the CDR3: TGTGCCATCAGTGAGCGGGGCGGGGGCTATGGCTACACCTTC.

The V call is TRBV2, the J call TRBJ2-2; perhaps TRBD1 as D (5 bases). CDR3 length equals 13 residues. Trimming took 8 bases from V and 1 from J, leaving 8 bases between them. Germline assignment: CDR1 SNHLY and CDR2 FYNNEI. Written as DNA, the CDR3 is TGTGCCAGCGGACACCTGAACACCGGGGAGCTGTTTTTT. Translation gives CASGHLNTGELFF.

The chain recombines TRBV7-9 with TRBJ2-5; D may be TRBD2 (6 bases). The CDR3 contains 16 residues. CDR1 is SEHNR and CDR2 is FQNEAQ in the germline V gene (reference sequence). Trimming took 3 bases from V and 3 from J, leaving 17 bases between them. The CDR3, as DNA: TGTGCCAGCAGCTTCGCAGGAGGGCCGAAGAAAGAGACCCAGTACTTC. It yields the protein CASSFAGGPKKETQYF. The full variable domain, completed using reference TRBV7-9 and TRBJ2-5, is DTGVSQNPRHKITKRGQNVTFRCDPISEHNRLYWYRQTLGQGPEFLTYFQNEAQLEKSRLLSDRFSAERPKGSFSTLEIQRTEQGDSAMYLCASSFAGGPKKETQYFGPGTRLLVL.

The V and J genes are TRBV28 and TRBJ2-7, with 9 bases aligning to TRBD1. The CDR3 is 14 amino acids. Germline V gene sequence: CDR1 MDHEN, CDR2 SYDVKM. The V segment lost 2 bases and the J segment 7 bases; nucleotides outside the gene matches: 6. DNA of the CDR3: TGTGCCAGCAGTTTAAGCGGGACAGGGAGTGAGCAGTACGTC. It translates to CASSLSGTGSEQYV.

J is TRBJ1-2 and V is TRBV25-1; the D is unclear. The CDR3 has 16 amino acids. The V gene lost 2 bases and the J gene lost 0 bases, with 13 bases spanning the gap. The germline V gene has CDR1 MGHDK and CDR2 SYGVNS. The CDR3 here is CASSEAREVTNYGYTF. CDR3 nucleotide sequence: TGTGCCAGCAGTGAAGCGAGGGAGGTTACTAACTATGGCTACACCTTC.

V usage is TRBV12-1 and J usage is TRBJ2-7; the D call TRBD1 from the table was never checked on the DNA. TRBV12-1 is assigned pseudogene status. The CDR3 covers 15 residues. In DNA form, the CDR3 reads TGTGCCAGCAGCACCGGACAGGGGGGTTCCTACGAGCAGTACTTC. Its translation: CASSTGQGGSYEQYF.

The chain recombines TRBV11-2 with TRBJ2-1, with 7 nucleotides matching TRBD2. J lost 5 bases, V lost 5 bases, and 12 bases had no gene match. Germline CDR1 reads SGHAT; CDR2 reads FQNNGV. The CDR3 covers 16 residues. Here the CDR3 DNA reads TGTGCCAGCAGCAGGTGGAGGGACTACCCGGACAATGAGCAGTTCTTC. Amino acids: CASSRWRDYPDNEQFF.

In its sample, this clone was seen a few times. The chain carries TRBV9 and TRBJ2-2; no reliable D call. CDR1 SGDLS and CDR2 YYNGEE come from the germline V gene. CDR3 length: 13 residues. V lost 1 base and J 5 bases, leaving 6 bases between the germline ends. CDR3: CASSVLTTGELFF. The CDR3 bases are TGTGCCAGCAGCGTACTAACGACCGGGGAGCTGTTTTTT.

V gene TRBV5-1 combines with J gene TRBJ1-2, with D uncertain. V lost 4 bases and J 6 bases, leaving 13 bases between the germline ends. Germline V lookup: CDR1 SGHRS, CDR2 YFSETQ. The CDR3 length is 13 residues. CDR3 DNA sequence: TGCGCCAGCAGCCCTCGGTCTCGTGATGGCTACACCTTC. Protein: CASSPRSRDGYTF.